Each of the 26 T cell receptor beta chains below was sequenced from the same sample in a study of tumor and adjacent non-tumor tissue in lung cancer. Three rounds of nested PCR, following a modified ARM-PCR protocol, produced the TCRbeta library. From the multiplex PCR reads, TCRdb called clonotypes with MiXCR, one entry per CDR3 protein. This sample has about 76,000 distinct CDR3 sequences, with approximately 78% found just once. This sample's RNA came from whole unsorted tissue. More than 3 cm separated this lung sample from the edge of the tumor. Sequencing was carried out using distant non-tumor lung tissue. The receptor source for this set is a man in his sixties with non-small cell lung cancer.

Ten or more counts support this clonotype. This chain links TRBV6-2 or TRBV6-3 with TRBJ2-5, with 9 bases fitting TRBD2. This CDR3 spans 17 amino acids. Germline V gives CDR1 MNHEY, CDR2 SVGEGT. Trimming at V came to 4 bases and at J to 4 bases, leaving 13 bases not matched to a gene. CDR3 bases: TGTGCCAGCAGTTGGGGGACCTTAGCGGGAGCTTTAGAGACCCAGTACTTC. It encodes CASSWGTLAGALETQYF.

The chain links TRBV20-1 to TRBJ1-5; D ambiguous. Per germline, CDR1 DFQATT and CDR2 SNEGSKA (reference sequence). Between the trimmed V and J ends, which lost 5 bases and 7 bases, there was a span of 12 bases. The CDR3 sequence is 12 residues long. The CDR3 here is CSASRREQPQHF. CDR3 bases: TGCAGTGCTTCCCGGAGGGAACAGCCCCAGCATTTT.

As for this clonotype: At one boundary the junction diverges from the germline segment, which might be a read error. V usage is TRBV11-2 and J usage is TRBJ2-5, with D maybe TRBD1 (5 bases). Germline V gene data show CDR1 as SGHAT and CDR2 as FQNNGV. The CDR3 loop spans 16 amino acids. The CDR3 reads CASNSTMVGPNETQYF. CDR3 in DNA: TGTGCCAGCAACTCCACAATGGTGGGGCCAAATGAGACCCAATACTTC. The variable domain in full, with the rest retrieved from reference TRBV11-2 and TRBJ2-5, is EAGVAQSPRYKIIEKRQSVAFWCNPISGHATLYWYQQILGQGPKLLIQFQNNGVVDDSQLPKDRFSAERLKGVDSTLKIQPAKLEDSAVYLCASNSTMVGPNETQYFGPGTRLLVL.

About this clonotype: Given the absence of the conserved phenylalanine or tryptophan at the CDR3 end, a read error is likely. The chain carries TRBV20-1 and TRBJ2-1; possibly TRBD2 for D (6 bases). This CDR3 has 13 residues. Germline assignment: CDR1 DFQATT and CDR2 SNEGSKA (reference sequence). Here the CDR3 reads CDARGPAGNEQFS. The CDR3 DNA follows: TGCGATGCTAGAGGGCCAGCGGGCAATGAGCAGTTCTCC.

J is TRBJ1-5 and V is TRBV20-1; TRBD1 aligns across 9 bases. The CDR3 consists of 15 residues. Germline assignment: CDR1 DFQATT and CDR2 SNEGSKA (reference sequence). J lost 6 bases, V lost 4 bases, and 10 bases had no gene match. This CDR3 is CSAKEHRGLGQPQHF. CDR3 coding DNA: TGCAGTGCTAAAGAACACAGGGGGCTAGGTCAGCCCCAGCATTTT.

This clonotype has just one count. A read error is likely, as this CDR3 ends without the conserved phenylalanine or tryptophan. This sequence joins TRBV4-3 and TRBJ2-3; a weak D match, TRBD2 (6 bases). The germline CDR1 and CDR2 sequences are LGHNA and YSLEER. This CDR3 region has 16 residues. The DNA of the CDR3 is TGCGCCAGTAGCCAAGATAGAGCGGGCACCACGGATACGCAGTATTAT. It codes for CASSQDRAGTTDTQYY.

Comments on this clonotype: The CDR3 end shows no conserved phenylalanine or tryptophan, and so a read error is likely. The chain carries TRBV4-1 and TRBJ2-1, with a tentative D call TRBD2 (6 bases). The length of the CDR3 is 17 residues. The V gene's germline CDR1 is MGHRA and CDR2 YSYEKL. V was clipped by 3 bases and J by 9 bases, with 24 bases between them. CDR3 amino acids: CASSHDRGPRVRGEQFV. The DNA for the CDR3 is TGCGCCAGCAGCCATGATCGGGGCCCCAGGGTGCGGGGTGAGCAGTTCGTC.

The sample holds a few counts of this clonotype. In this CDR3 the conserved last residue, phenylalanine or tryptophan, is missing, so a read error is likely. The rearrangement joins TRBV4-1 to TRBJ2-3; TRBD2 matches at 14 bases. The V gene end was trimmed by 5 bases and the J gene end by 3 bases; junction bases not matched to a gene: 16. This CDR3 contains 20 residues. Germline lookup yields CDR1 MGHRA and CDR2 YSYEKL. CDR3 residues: CASSFRPGLAGVGRTDTQYL. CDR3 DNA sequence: TGCGCCAGCAGCTTCCGTCCGGGACTAGCGGGAGTGGGAAGGACAGATACGCAGTATCTT.

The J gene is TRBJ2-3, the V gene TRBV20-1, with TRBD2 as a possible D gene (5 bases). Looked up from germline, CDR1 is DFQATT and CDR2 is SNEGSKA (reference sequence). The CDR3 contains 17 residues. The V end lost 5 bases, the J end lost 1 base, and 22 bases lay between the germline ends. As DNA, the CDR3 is TGCAGTGCTCCCACGGCGCGGGCCATGTATCGCACAGATACGCAGTATTTT. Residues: CSAPTARAMYRTDTQYF.

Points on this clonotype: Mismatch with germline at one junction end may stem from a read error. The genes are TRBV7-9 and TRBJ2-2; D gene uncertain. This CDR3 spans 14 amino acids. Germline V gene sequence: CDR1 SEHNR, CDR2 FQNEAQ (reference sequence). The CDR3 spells CASNLTIVSGELFF. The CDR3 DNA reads TGTGCCAGCAACTTAACAATAGTGAGCGGGGAGCTGTTTTTT.

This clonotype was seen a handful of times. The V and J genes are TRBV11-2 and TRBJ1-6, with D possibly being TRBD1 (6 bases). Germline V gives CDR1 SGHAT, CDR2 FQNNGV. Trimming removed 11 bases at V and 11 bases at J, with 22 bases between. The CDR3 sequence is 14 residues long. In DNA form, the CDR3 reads TGTGCCGACAGCGCGGGGGGGCGGGGACCACCCCTCCACTTT. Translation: CADSAGGRGPPLHF.

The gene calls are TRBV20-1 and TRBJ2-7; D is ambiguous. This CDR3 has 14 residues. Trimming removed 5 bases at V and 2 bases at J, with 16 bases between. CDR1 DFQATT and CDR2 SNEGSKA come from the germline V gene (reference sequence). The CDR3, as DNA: TGCAGTGCTGAGATAACGAGAGACCCCTACGAGCAGTACTTC. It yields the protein CSAEITRDPYEQYF.

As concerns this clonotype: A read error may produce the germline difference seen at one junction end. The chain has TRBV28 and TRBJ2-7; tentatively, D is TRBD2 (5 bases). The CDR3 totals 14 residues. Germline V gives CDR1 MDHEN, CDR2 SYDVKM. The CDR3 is CTSRLTGVSYEQYF. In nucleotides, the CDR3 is TGTACCAGCAGACTAACCGGAGTCTCCTACGAACAGTACTTC.

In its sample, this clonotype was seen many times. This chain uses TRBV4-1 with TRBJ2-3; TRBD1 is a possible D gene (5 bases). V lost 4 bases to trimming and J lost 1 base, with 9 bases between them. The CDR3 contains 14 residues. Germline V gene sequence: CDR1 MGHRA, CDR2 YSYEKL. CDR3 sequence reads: CASSRGPGTDTQYF. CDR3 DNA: TGCGCCAGCAGCCGGGGCCCGGGCACAGATACGCAGTATTTT.

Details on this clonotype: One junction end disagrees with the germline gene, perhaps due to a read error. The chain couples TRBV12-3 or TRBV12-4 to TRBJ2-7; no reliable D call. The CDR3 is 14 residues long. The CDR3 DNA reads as TGTGCCAGCAGTATAGCTTGCCTGGCCTACGAGCAGTACTTC. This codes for CASSIACLAYEQYF.

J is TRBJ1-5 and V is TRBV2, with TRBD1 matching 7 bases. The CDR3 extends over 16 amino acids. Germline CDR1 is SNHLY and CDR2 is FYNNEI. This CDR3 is CAIRGGGGRDNQPQHF. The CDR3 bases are TGTGCTATCAGGGGGGGCGGGGGAAGGGACAATCAGCCCCAGCATTTT.

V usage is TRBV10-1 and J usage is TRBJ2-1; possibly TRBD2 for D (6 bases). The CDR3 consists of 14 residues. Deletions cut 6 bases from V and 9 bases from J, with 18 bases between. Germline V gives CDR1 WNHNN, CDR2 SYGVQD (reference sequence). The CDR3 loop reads CASSAGSSRSEQFF. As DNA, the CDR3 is TGCGCCAGCAGCGCCGGGAGTAGTCGGAGTGAGCAGTTCTTC.

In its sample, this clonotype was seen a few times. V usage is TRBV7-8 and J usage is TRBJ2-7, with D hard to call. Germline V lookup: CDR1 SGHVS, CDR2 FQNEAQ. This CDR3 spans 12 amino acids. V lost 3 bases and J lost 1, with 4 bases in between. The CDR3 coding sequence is TGTGCCAGCAGCTTTGAATCCTACGAGCAGTACTTC. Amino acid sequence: CASSFESYEQYF.

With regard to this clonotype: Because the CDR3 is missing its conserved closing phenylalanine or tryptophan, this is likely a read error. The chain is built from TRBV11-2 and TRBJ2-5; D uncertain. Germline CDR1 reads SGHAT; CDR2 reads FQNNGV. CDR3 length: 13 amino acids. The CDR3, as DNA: TGTGCCAACAGCAAGGGCTCGTGGGAGACCCAGTACTTA. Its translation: CANSKGSWETQYL.

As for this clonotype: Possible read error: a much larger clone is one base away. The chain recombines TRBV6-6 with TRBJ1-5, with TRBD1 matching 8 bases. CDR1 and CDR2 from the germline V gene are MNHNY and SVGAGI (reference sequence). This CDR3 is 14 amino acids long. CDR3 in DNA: TGTGTCAGCAGTTACAGGGGGAACAATCAGCCCCAGCATTTT. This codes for CVSSYRGNNQPQHF.

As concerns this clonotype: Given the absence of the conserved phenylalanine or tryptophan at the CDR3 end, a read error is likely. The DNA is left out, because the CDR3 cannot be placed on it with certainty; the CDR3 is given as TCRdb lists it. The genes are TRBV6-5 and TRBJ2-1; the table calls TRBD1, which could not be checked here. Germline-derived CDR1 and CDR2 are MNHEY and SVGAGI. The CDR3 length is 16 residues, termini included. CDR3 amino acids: CASSYGPGTVNNEQLL.

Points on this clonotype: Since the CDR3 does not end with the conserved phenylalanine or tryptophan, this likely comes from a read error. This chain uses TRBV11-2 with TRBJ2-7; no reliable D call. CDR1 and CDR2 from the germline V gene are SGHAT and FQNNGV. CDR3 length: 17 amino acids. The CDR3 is CTSSLIPEALNGYEQYL. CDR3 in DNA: TGTACCAGCAGCTTAATCCCCGAGGCCCTCAATGGCTACGAGCAGTACTTA.

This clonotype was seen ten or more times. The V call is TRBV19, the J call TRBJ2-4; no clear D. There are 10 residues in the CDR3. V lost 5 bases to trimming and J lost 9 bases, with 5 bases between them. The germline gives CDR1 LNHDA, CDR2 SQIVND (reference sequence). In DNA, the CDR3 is TGTGCCAGTAGTGACGGCATTCAGTACTTC. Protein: CASSDGIQYF.

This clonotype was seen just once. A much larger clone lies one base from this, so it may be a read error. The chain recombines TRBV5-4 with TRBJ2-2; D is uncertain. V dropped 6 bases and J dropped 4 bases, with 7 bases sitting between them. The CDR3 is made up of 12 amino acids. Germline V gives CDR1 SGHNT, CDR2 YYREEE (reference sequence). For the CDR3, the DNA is TGTGCCAGCAACTCGGCCACCGGGGAGCTGTTTTTT. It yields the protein CASNSATGELFF.

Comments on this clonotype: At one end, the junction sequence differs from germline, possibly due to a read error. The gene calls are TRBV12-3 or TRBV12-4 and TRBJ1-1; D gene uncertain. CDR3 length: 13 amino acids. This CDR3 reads CVSSFGSNTEVFF. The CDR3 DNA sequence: TGTGTCAGCAGTTTTGGGTCGAACACTGAAGTTTTCTTT.

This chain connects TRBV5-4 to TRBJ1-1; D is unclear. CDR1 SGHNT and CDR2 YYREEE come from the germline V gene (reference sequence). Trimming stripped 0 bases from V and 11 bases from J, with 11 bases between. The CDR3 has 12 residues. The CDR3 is CASSLGDTGAFF. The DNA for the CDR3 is TGTGCCAGCAGCTTGGGCGACACTGGGGCTTTCTTT.